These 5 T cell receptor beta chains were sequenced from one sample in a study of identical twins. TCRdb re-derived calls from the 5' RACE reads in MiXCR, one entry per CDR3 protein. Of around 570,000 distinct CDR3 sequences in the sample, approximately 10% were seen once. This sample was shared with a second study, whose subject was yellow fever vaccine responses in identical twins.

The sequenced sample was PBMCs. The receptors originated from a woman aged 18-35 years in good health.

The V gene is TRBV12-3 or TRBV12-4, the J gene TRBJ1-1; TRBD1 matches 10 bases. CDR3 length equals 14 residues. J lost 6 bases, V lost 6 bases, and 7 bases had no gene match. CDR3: CASRETGGNSEAFF. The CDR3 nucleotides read TGTGCCAGCAGGGAGACAGGGGGCAATTCTGAAGCTTTCTTT.

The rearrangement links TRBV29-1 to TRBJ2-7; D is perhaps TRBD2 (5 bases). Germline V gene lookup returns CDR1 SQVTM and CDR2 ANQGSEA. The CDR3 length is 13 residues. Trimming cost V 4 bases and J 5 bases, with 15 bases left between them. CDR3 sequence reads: CSVVAGLLNEQYF. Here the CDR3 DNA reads TGCAGCGTTGTTGCGGGTTTGTTGAACGAGCAGTACTTC.

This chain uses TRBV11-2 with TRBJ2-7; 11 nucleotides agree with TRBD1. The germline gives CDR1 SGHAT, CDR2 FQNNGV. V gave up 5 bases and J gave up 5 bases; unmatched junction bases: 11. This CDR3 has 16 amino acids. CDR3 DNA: TGTGCCAGCAGCGCACTCGAGGACAGGGGGCGCGACGAGCAGTACTTC. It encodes CASSALEDRGRDEQYF.

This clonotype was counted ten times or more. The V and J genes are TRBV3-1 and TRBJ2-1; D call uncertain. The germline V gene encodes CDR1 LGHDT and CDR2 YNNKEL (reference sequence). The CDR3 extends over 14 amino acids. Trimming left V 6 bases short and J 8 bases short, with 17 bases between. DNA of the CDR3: TGTGCCAGCAGGTCCCATTCGGAGTTCCATGAGCAGTTCTTC. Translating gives CASRSHSEFHEQFF.

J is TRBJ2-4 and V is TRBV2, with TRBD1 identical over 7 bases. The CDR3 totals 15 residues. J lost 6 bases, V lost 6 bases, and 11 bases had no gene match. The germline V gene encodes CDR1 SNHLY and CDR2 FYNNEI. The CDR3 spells CASRVTRQGINIQYF. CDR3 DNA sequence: TGTGCCAGCAGGGTAACACGACAGGGAATAAACATTCAGTACTTC.